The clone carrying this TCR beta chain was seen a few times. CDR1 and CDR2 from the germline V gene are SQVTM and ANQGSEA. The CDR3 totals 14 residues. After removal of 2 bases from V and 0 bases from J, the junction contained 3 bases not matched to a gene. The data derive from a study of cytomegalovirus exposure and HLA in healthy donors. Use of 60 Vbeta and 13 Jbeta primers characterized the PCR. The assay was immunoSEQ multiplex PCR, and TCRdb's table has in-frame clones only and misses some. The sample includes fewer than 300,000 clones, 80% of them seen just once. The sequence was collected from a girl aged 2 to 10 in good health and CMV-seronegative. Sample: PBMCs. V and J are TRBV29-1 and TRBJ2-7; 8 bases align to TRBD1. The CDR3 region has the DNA TGCAGCGTTGAAAACAGGGGGAGCTCCTACGAGCAGTACTTC. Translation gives CSVENRGSSYEQYF.